This T cell receptor (beta chain) was identified in a study of T cell responses to AZD1222 COVID-19 vaccine. Whole-study context: Pooling covered second doses at about 4 or about 12 weeks.

The germline V and J ends were trimmed by 2 bases and 4 bases, with 10 bases remaining between them. There are 14 residues in the CDR3. Germline V gene data show CDR1 as SGHNT and CDR2 as YYREEE (reference sequence). About this clone: Its antigen is currently unknown.

The method was immunoSEQ multiplex PCR; TCRdb's version includes in-frame clones alone and lacks a portion of them. The repertoire holds 90,000 to 150,000 clones, with roughly 88% as singletons. Whole-study results and caveats: Two AZD1222 administrations were followed by greater Spike-specific TCR breadth and depth. Reportedly, nearly half of unique spike TCRs recognized epitopes outside B.1.351/B.1.1.7 mutations.

This sequence was found in an adult in good health. The chain is built from TRBV5-4 and TRBJ1-3; D is uncertain. The sample consisted of peripheral blood, taken on day 0 of AZD1222 vaccination. CDR3 bases: TGTGCCAGCAGCTTAATGAATGGGGGAAACACCATATATTTT. Translated: CASSLMNGGNTIYF. Using reference TRBV5-4 and TRBJ1-3 for the parts outside the CDR3, the full variable domain is ETGVTQSPTHLIKTRGQQVTLRCSSQSGHNTVSWYQQALGQGPQFIFQYYREEENGRGNFPPRFSGLQFPNYSSELNVNALELDDSALYLCASSLMNGGNTIYFGEGSWLTVV.